The 23 T cell receptor beta chains listed next were all sequenced from one sample in a study of T cells after yellow fever vaccination. From the 5' RACE reads, TCRdb called clonotypes with MiXCR, one entry per CDR3 protein. The sample includes 120,000 to 150,000 distinct CDR3 sequences, approximately 7.7% of them seen just once. The sequences come from CD4+ T cells sorted from PBMCs, collected 5 days after the yellow fever booster vaccination. The source is a man aged 25 to 40 who received the YFV17D yellow fever vaccine.

This clonotype was seen many times. The V call is TRBV28, the J call TRBJ2-1; 9 nucleotides align to TRBD2. The germline V gene has CDR1 MDHEN and CDR2 SYDVKM. V was pared by 2 bases and J by 9 bases, with 5 bases of the junction left unmatched. The CDR3 extends over 14 amino acids. The CDR3: CASSLLAGLGEQFF. For the CDR3, the DNA is TGTGCCAGCAGTTTACTAGCGGGATTAGGTGAGCAGTTCTTC.

This clonotype was counted at least ten times. V usage is TRBV10-1 and J usage is TRBJ1-6, with a possible D match to TRBD1 (6 bases). The CDR3 totals 13 residues. V dropped 6 bases and J dropped 10 bases, with 13 bases sitting between them. Germline assignment: CDR1 WNHNN and CDR2 SYGVQD (reference sequence). This chain's CDR3 is CASSQGQRSPLHF. CDR3 bases: TGCGCCAGCAGCCAAGGACAGCGATCACCCCTCCACTTT.

This clonotype was detected ten times or more. This chain joins TRBV20-1 and TRBJ2-7; 9 bases are shared with TRBD2. Germline V CDR1 and CDR2: DFQATT, SNEGSKA (reference sequence). This CDR3 comprises 12 residues. CDR3 sequence: CRAGGGVAEQYF. The DNA of the CDR3 is TGCAGGGCGGGGGGGGGAGTGGCCGAGCAGTACTTC.

This clonotype has a count of ten or more. The V call is TRBV7-9, the J call TRBJ2-5; D remains unclear. Looked up from germline, CDR1 is SEHNR and CDR2 is FQNEAQ (reference sequence). V lost 10 bases and J lost 4, with 10 bases in between. This CDR3 contains 11 residues. In nucleotides, the CDR3 is TGTGCCACCCCTAAGGGAGAGACCCAGTACTTC. Amino acid sequence: CATPKGETQYF. Variable domain in full (rest from reference TRBV7-9 and TRBJ2-5): DTGVSQNPRHKITKRGQNVTFRCDPISEHNRLYWYRQTLGQGPEFLTYFQNEAQLEKSRLLSDRFSAERPKGSFSTLEIQRTEQGDSAMYLCATPKGETQYFGPGTRLLVL.

This clonotype was observed many times. The chain carries TRBV6-5 and TRBJ1-5; 10 bases match TRBD1. Germline V gene sequence: CDR1 MNHEY, CDR2 SVGAGI. Trimming took 0 bases from V and 6 from J; bases not matched to a gene: 5. The CDR3 is 16 residues long. CDR3 in amino acids: CASSYSRTGGGQPQHF. DNA for the CDR3: TGTGCCAGCAGTTACTCTAGGACAGGGGGGGGTCAGCCCCAGCATTTT.

This clonotype was seen ten or more times. V gene TRBV5-1 combines with J gene TRBJ2-4; D is possibly TRBD2 (6 bases). V was trimmed by 4 bases and J by 0 bases, leaving 11 bases between them. This CDR3 region has 15 residues. Germline V gives CDR1 SGHRS, CDR2 YFSETQ. The DNA of the CDR3 is TGCGCCAGCAGCCCGCTAGCGACAGCCAAAAACATTCAGTACTTC. Protein: CASSPLATAKNIQYF. The variable domain in full, with the rest retrieved from reference TRBV5-1 and TRBJ2-4, is KAGVTQTPRYLIKTRGQQVTLSCSPISGHRSVSWYQQTPGQGLQFLFEYFSETQRNKGNFPGRFSGRQFSNSRSEMNVSTLELGDSALYLCASSPLATAKNIQYFGAGTRLSVL.

The table lists this clonotype with many counts. The genes are TRBV20-1 and TRBJ1-1; 7 bases map to TRBD1. Per germline, CDR1 DFQATT and CDR2 SNEGSKA (reference sequence). CDR3 length: 15 amino acids. Trimming removed 6 bases from V and 1 base from J; junction bases left unmatched: 11. CDR3 residues: CSAQPPTGRNTEAFF. DNA of the CDR3: TGCAGTGCCCAACCCCCGACAGGGAGGAACACTGAAGCTTTCTTT.

This clonotype was seen ten or more times. V usage is TRBV20-1 and J usage is TRBJ2-3, with 8 bases matching TRBD2. The V gene end was trimmed by 2 bases and the J gene end by 2 bases; junction bases not matched to a gene: 6. Germline lookup yields CDR1 DFQATT and CDR2 SNEGSKA (reference sequence). The CDR3 is made up of 15 amino acids. The CDR3 sequence: CSARTLAGNTDTQYF. The CDR3 DNA follows: TGCAGTGCTAGAACGCTAGCGGGTAACACAGATACGCAGTATTTT.

This clonotype was seen a few times. Mismatch with germline at one junction end may stem from a read error. The chain uses TRBV15 and TRBJ2-4; 8 bases match TRBD2. The CDR3 runs 18 residues. Germline lookup yields CDR1 LNHNV and CDR2 YYDKDF (reference sequence). The CDR3 coding sequence is TGTGCCACCAGCCGAGAGTTCCCGGGGGGGGTGTCCAAAAACATTCAGTACTTC. Translation: CATSREFPGGVSKNIQYF.

There are a few counts of this clonotype. The chain carries TRBV5-6 and TRBJ2-3; D call uncertain. This CDR3 is built from 14 residues. Between the trimmed V and J ends, which lost 5 bases and 1 base, there was a span of 11 bases. Germline lookup yields CDR1 SGHDT and CDR2 YYEEEE. The CDR3 DNA sequence: TGTGCCAGCAGAGGTGTCCGAGGCACAGATACGCAGTATTTT. Translation: CASRGVRGTDTQYF.

The chain carries TRBV25-1 and TRBJ1-5, with TRBD1 identical over 9 bases. Germline CDR1 reads MGHDK; CDR2 reads SYGVNS. The J segment lost 5 bases and the V segment lost 7 bases, leaving 3 bases of the junction unmatched. CDR3 size: 13 residues. The CDR3, as DNA: TGTGCCAGCAAGGGACAGGGTCATCAGCCCCAGCATTTT. Amino acid sequence: CASKGQGHQPQHF.

This clonotype occurred many times. The chain employs TRBV5-1 and TRBJ1-5, with TRBD1 matching 8 bases. Germline loops: CDR1 SGHRS, CDR2 YFSETQ. The CDR3 covers 15 residues. With V trimmed by 2 bases and J by 7 bases, 8 bases remained unmatched. In DNA form, the CDR3 reads TGCGCCAGCAGCTTCTCAGGGGGCCTACAGCAGCCCCAGCATTTT. Translated, it gives CASSFSGGLQQPQHF.

This clonotype was seen ten or more times. The chain is built from TRBV6-5 and TRBJ2-7; D remains ambiguous. Germline CDR1 MNHEY, CDR2 SVGAGI. Deletions cut 4 bases from V and 0 bases from J, with 16 bases between. The CDR3 spans 16 residues. This CDR3 is CASSFPPRGSSYEQYF. Here the CDR3 DNA reads TGTGCCAGCAGTTTCCCCCCCCGCGGAAGCTCCTACGAGCAGTACTTC.

This clonotype was counted at least ten times. The chain couples TRBV4-3 to TRBJ2-1, with unresolved D. The V and J ends lost 4 bases and 4 bases respectively, with 5 bases between them. This CDR3 has 12 residues. In germline, CDR1 is LGHNA, CDR2 YSLEER. This CDR3 reads CASSLRYNEQFF. The CDR3 DNA sequence: TGCGCCAGCAGCCTCCGATACAATGAGCAGTTCTTC.

Many counts were recorded for this clonotype. The gene calls are TRBV2 and TRBJ1-5, with D maybe TRBD1 (6 bases). CDR1 and CDR2 from the germline V gene are SNHLY and FYNNEI. This CDR3 has 17 residues. V dropped 0 bases and J dropped 6 bases, with 18 bases sitting between them. The CDR3 nucleotides read TGTGCCAGCAGTGAAGCGCGAGGGACACCAAGGGGTCAGCCCCAGCATTTT. Its translation: CASSEARGTPRGQPQHF.

This clonotype was observed at least ten times. CDR3 sequence reads: CASSPGLAGGPYNEQFF. CDR3 DNA: TGTGCCAGCAGCCCCGGACTAGCGGGAGGGCCTTACAATGAGCAGTTCTTC. V and J are TRBV5-6 and TRBJ2-1; TRBD2 matches at 15 bases. Germline V lookup: CDR1 SGHDT, CDR2 YYEEEE. V was clipped by 4 bases and J by 4 bases; unmatched bases: 6. The CDR3 consists of 17 residues.

The chain joins TRBV7-2 to TRBJ2-3; 10 bases agree with TRBD2. V shed 5 bases, J shed 5 bases, and the junction held 13 bases outside the gene matches. The CDR3 runs 17 residues. Per the germline V gene, CDR1 is SGHTA and CDR2 is FQGNSA. This CDR3 is CASSPPLAGPKGDTQYF. The CDR3 coding sequence is TGTGCCAGCAGCCCCCCACTAGCGGGGCCTAAGGGAGATACGCAGTATTTT.

This clonotype was seen at least ten times. The gene calls are TRBV11-2 and TRBJ2-1, with 9 bases lining up with TRBD2. The CDR3 sequence is 15 residues long. Unmatched junction bases numbered 4, after V lost 3 bases and J lost 4 bases. The germline V gene encodes CDR1 SGHAT and CDR2 FQNNGV. The CDR3 loop reads CASSLGTSKYNEQFF. CDR3 bases: TGTGCCAGCAGCTTGGGGACTAGCAAGTACAATGAGCAGTTCTTC.

This clonotype was seen at least ten times. The chain joins TRBV20-1 to TRBJ1-6, with D possibly being TRBD1 (6 bases). The V end lost 0 bases, the J end lost 8 bases, and 17 bases lay between the germline ends. This CDR3 is built from 16 residues. Germline CDR1 is DFQATT and CDR2 is SNEGSKA (reference sequence). CDR3 DNA: TGCAGTGCTAGAGATGGGGGGGGCGGTGGCTATTCACCCCTCCACTTT. It specifies CSARDGGGGGYSPLHF.

This clonotype was recorded at least ten times. The chain uses TRBV3-1 and TRBJ2-1; D might be TRBD1 (6 bases). This CDR3 comprises 15 residues. Germline values: CDR1 LGHDT, CDR2 YNNKEL (reference sequence). V dropped 1 base and J dropped 7 bases, with 14 bases sitting between them. For the CDR3, the DNA is TGTGCCAGCAGCCAAGGGGCCAGGGGAGTGAATGAGCAGTTCTTC. This codes for CASSQGARGVNEQFF.

This clonotype was counted at least ten times. J is TRBJ2-1 and V is TRBV28; 11 nucleotides line up with TRBD2. V gave up 6 bases and J gave up 6 bases; unmatched junction bases: 7. There are 15 residues in the CDR3. CDR1 is MDHEN, CDR2 SYDVKM, per germline. For the CDR3, the DNA is TGTGCCAGCAGACGCCCCGGGACTAGCGGCAATGAGCAGTTCTTC. This gives the protein CASRRPGTSGNEQFF.

This clonotype was observed at least ten times. The chain employs TRBV29-1 and TRBJ2-7, with TRBD1 matching over 8 bases. CDR3 size: 14 residues. V trimming: 4 bases; J trimming: 5 bases; junction bases outside the gene matches: 10. CDR1 is SQVTM, CDR2 ANQGSEA, per germline. The CDR3 loop is CSVVPQGAIDEQYF. CDR3 sequence (DNA): TGCAGCGTTGTTCCCCAGGGGGCAATTGACGAGCAGTACTTC.

This clonotype has a handful of counts. The V call is TRBV5-1, the J call TRBJ1-6, with 7 bases aligning to TRBD1. Germline V gene data show CDR1 as SGHRS and CDR2 as YFSETQ. There are 14 residues in the CDR3. The trim removed 4 bases at V and 6 bases at J, leaving 4 bases unmatched. CDR3 DNA: TGCGCCAGCAGCCTGGGGGACAGTAATTCACCCCTCCACTTT. Protein product: CASSLGDSNSPLHF. Based on the CDR3 plus reference TRBV5-1 and TRBJ1-6, the full variable domain is KAGVTQTPRYLIKTRGQQVTLSCSPISGHRSVSWYQQTPGQGLQFLFEYFSETQRNKGNFPGRFSGRQFSNSRSEMNVSTLELGDSALYLCASSLGDSNSPLHFGNGTRLTVT.